These 5 T cell receptor beta chains came from one sample sequenced in a study of blood T cells in healthy people across ages (dated by TCRdb to 2015 to 2017). The library came from 5' RACE. Data came from an Illumina HiSeq 2500. The second PCR ran for roughly 7 to 12 cycles and used a J-beta primer mix along with a sample-barcoded 5' primer. The public reads were reprocessed in TCRdb via fastp at Q25 and MiXCR, keeping in-frame beta chains. Entries that share a CDR3 protein sequence are merged under the most common genes and DNA. The sample yields about 680,000 distinct CDR3 sequences; over 45% were counted once. The top ten constitute 25% to 35% of the sample. Sequencing was done on a sample of blood. The receptors originated from a woman aged 60-75 years in good health.

The V call is TRBV27, the J call TRBJ2-7; TRBD1 matches 8 bases. Germline loops: CDR1 MNHEY, CDR2 SMNVEV (reference sequence). The trim removed 5 bases at V and 6 bases at J, leaving 9 bases unmatched. CDR3 length equals 14 residues. CDR3 sequence reads: CASSLRTGLTEQYF. DNA for the CDR3: TGTGCCAGCAGTCTCCGGACAGGGCTCACCGAGCAGTACTTC.

The chain couples TRBV6-5 to TRBJ1-1, with D perhaps matching TRBD1 (6 bases). This CDR3 contains 14 residues. The V end lost 2 bases, the J end lost 5 bases, and 12 bases lay between the germline ends. Germline values: CDR1 MNHEY, CDR2 SVGAGI. CDR3 region: CASSYIGGKTEAFF. CDR3 coding DNA: TGTGCCAGCAGTTACATAGGGGGGAAAACTGAAGCTTTCTTT.

This clonotype was counted once. The rearrangement links TRBV20-1 to TRBJ2-4; the D is unclear. The end of the DNA is better explained by TRBJ2-7, so the J call may be wrong. CDR1 and CDR2 from the germline V gene are DFQATT and SNEGSKA (reference sequence). The CDR3 contains 13 residues. The DNA for the CDR3 is TGCAGTGCTAGAGCCTCCCAAACCTACGAGCAGTACTTC. It specifies CSARASQTYEQYF.

This clonotype has more than one count but fewer than ten. The chain couples TRBV6-6 to TRBJ2-7; 12 nucleotides line up with TRBD1. Germline trimming cut 6 bases from V and 0 bases from J; bases unmatched to any gene: 3. The CDR3 spans 15 residues. The germline CDR1 and CDR2 sequences are MNHNY and SVGAGI (reference sequence). The CDR3 nucleotides are TGTGCCAGCAGCGGGACAGGGGGCGACTCCTACGAGCAGTACTTC. Protein: CASSGTGGDSYEQYF.

The chain recombines TRBV20-1 with TRBJ2-7; 8 bases are a match to TRBD2. The junction had 7 bases not matched to a gene; V was cut back by 6 bases and J by 0 bases. This CDR3 comprises 14 residues. The germline V gene encodes CDR1 DFQATT and CDR2 SNEGSKA (reference sequence). The CDR3 bases are TGCAGTGCATTACTAGCGGTGGACTCCTACGAGCAGTACTTC. As protein: CSALLAVDSYEQYF.